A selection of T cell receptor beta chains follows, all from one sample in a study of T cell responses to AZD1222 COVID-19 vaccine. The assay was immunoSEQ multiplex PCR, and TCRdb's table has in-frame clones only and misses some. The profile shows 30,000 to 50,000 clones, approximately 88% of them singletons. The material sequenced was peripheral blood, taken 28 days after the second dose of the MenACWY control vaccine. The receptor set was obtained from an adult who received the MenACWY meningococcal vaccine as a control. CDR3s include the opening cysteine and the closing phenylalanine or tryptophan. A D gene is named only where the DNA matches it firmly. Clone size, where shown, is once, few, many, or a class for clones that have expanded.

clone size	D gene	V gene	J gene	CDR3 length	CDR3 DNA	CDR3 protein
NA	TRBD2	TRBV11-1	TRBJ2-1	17	TGTGCCAGCAGCTTAGCGCGTAATAGCGGGAGTTACAATGAGCAGTTCTTC	CASSLARNSGSYNEQFF
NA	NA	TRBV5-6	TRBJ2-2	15	TGTGCCAGCAGCTTGTTAGGGCCGTCTTTCGGGGAGCTGTTTTTT	CASSLLGPSFGELFF
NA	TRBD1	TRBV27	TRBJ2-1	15	TGTGCCAGCAGTAAATTCGGGACAGGGAGCGATGAGCAGTTCTTC	CASSKFGTGSDEQFF
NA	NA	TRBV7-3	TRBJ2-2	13	TGTGCCAGCAGCTTAGGGCCCACCGGGGAGCTGTTTTTT	CASSLGPTGELFF
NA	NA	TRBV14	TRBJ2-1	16	TGTGCCAGCAGCCAAGATTGGCGGGCCGTTTACAATGAGCAGTTCTTC	CASSQDWRAVYNEQFF
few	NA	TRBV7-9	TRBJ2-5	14	TGTGCCAGCAGCTTTCCCTCTAGCTTGGAGACCCAGTACTTC	CASSFPSSLETQYF
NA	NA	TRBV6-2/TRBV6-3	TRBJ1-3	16	TGTGCCAGCAGTTATTTGCGCGGGGGCGTTGGAAACACCATATATTTT	CASSYLRGGVGNTIYF
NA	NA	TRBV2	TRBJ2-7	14	TGTGCCAGCAGCCTACGGGACGTCTCCTACGAGCAGTACTTC	CASSLRDVSYEQYF
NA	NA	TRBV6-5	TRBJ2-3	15	TGTGCCAGCAGTTACCACCCGATGGGGACAGATACGCAGTATTTT	CASSYHPMGTDTQYF
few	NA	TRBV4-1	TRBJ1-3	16	TGCGCCAGCAGCCAAACGGACACAAACTCTGGAAACACCATATATTTT	CASSQTDTNSGNTIYF
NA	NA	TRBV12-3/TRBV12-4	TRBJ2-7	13	TGTGCCAGCAGCCAGGACGGCTCCTACGAGCAGTACTTC	CASSQDGSYEQYF
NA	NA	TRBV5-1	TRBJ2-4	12	TGCGCCAGCAGCCCAGATGGCGACATTCAGTACTTC	CASSPDGDIQYF
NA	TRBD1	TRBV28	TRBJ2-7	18	TGTGCCAGCAGTACCACACGCGCGCTCCGGGACAGGGGGGACGAGCAGTACTTC	CASSTTRALRDRGDEQYF
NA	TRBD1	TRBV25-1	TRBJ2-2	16	TGTGCCAGCAGTCACCGGCCCGGGACAGGGACCGGGGAGCTGTTTTTT	CASSHRPGTGTGELFF
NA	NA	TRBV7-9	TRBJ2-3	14	TGTGCCAGCAGCGCCAGTGGAATGGGAGATACGCAGTATTTT	CASSASGMGDTQYF
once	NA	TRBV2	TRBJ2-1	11	TGTGCCAGCAGGTCTGCGGATGAGCAGTTCTTC	CASRSADEQFF
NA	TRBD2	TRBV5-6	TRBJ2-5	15	TGTGCCAGCAGCTTACTAGCGGTTACTCAAGAGACCCAGTACTTC	CASSLLAVTQETQYF
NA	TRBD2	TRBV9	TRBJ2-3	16	TGTGCCAGCAGCGCAGGCGGGAGGGCCTTCACAGATACGCAGTATTTT	CASSAGGRAFTDTQYF
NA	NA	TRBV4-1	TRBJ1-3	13	TGCGCCAGCAGGTCCCTTTCTGGAAACACCATATATTTT	CASRSLSGNTIYF
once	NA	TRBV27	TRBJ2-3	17	TGTGCCAGCAGTTTACGTCCCAGGGGAGGGGGCACAGATACGCAGTATTTT	CASSLRPRGGGTDTQYF
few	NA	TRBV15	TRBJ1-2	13	TGTGCCACCAGCCCCGAGGGTAAGGGTGGCTACACCTTC	CATSPEGKGGYTF
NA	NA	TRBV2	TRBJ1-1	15	TGTGCCACCCCTCCGGGGGGCTCGGGGAACACTGAAGCTTTCTTT	CATPPGGSGNTEAFF
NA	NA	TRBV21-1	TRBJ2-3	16	TGTGCCAGCAGCAAAGAGAAGCAGGTGGGCACAGATACGCAGTATTTT	CASSKEKQVGTDTQYF
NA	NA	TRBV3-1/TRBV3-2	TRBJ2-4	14	TGTGCCAGCAGCCAAGATCTCGGCACAGGGATTCAGTACTTC	CASSQDLGTGIQYF
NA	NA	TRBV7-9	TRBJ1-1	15	TGTGCCAGCAGCTTAGATCCAGGATGGGCCACTGAAGCTTTCTTT	CASSLDPGWATEAFF
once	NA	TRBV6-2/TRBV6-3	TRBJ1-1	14	TGTGCCAGCAGTTGGCGGAGAGGTAACACTGAAGCTTTCTTT	CASSWRRGNTEAFF
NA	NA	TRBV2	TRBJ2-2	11	TGTGCCAGCAGCTCTTCCGGGGAGCTGTTTTTT	CASSSSGELFF
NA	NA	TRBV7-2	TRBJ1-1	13	TGTGCCAGCAGTACCAAGCGGGGACGGGAAGCTTTCTTT	CASSTKRGREAFF